Shown below are 30 T cell receptor beta chains from a single sample sequenced in a study of OX40 agonist ivuxolimab in advanced cancers. Using immunoSEQ multiplex PCR, the repertoire was profiled, and TCRdb retains in-frame clones only, with some absent. The sample holds some 97,000 clones, 90% seen once. Specimen: CD4+ or CD8+ T cells sorted from blood, collected in a trial of the OX40 agonist ivuxolimab. The receptors come from an adult with an advanced solid tumor such as melanoma, head and neck, liver or kidney cancer.

A single count supports this clone. The gene calls are TRBV7-9 and TRBJ1-1; TRBD1 agrees at 8 bases. The junction had 7 bases not matched to a gene; V was cut back by 4 bases and J by 6 bases. This CDR3 region has 14 residues. CDR1 and CDR2 from the germline V gene are SEHNR and FQNEAQ (reference sequence). CDR3 amino acids: CASSSGGGRAEAFF. The CDR3 DNA is TGTGCCAGCAGCTCAGGGGGCGGCCGGGCTGAAGCTTTCTTT.

The J gene is TRBJ2-1, the V gene TRBV29-1; D might be TRBD2 (6 bases). With 1 base removed from V and 7 bases from J, the gap between germline ends came to 8 bases. The CDR3 covers 12 residues. Germline CDR1 SQVTM, CDR2 ANQGSEA. CDR3 protein: CSVEGTINEQFF. CDR3 DNA sequence: TGCAGCGTTGAAGGGACTATAAATGAGCAGTTCTTC.

This clone appeared a single time. V gene TRBV5-4 combines with J gene TRBJ1-6; D possibly corresponds to TRBD1 (6 bases). This CDR3 comprises 14 residues. Trimming removed 2 bases from V and 9 bases from J, with 12 bases in between. The germline V gene has CDR1 SGHNT and CDR2 YYREEE (reference sequence). CDR3 residues: CASSFQGRSSPLHF. The CDR3 DNA reads TGTGCCAGCAGCTTTCAGGGGCGAAGTTCACCCCTCCACTTT. The full variable domain, its missing parts supplied by reference TRBV5-4 and TRBJ1-6, is ETGVTQSPTHLIKTRGQQVTLRCSSQSGHNTVSWYQQALGQGPQFIFQYYREEENGRGNFPPRFSGLQFPNYSSELNVNALELDDSALYLCASSFQGRSSPLHFGNGTRLTVT.

The chain uses TRBV5-1 and TRBJ2-1; D is unresolved. Trimming removed 0 bases at V and 2 bases at J, with 12 bases between. Germline-derived CDR1 and CDR2 are SGHRS and YFSETQ. CDR3 length: 16 residues. CDR3 protein: CASSLGARNPYNEQFF. In nucleotides, the CDR3 is TGCGCCAGCAGCTTGGGCGCCAGAAACCCCTACAATGAGCAGTTCTTC.

CDR3 region: CASSLDRARGEKLFF. The CDR3 DNA sequence: TGCGCCAGCAGCTTGGATCGGGCCAGGGGTGAAAAACTGTTTTTT. The chain combines TRBV5-1 with TRBJ1-4; weak D call: TRBD1 (6 bases). The CDR3 contains 15 residues. V lost 0 bases and J lost 7, with 13 bases in between. Germline V gene sequence: CDR1 SGHRS, CDR2 YFSETQ. The full variable domain, in which reference TRBV5-1 and TRBJ1-4 provide the parts outside the CDR3, is KAGVTQTPRYLIKTRGQQVTLSCSPISGHRSVSWYQQTPGQGLQFLFEYFSETQRNKGNFPGRFSGRQFSNSRSEMNVSTLELGDSALYLCASSLDRARGEKLFFGSGTQLSVL.

The V call is TRBV10-3, the J call TRBJ1-1; the D is unclear. The CDR3 contains 15 residues. V dropped 0 bases and J dropped 0 bases, with 8 bases sitting between them. Germline V gene sequence: CDR1 ENHRY, CDR2 SYGVKD. CDR3 in amino acids: CAISESGYLNTEAFF. In DNA, the CDR3 is TGTGCCATCAGTGAGTCAGGGTATTTGAACACTGAAGCTTTCTTT.

This chain links TRBV9 with TRBJ2-1; 8 nucleotides line up with TRBD1. CDR1 is SGDLS and CDR2 is YYNGEE in the germline V gene. The length of the CDR3 is 16 residues. J was trimmed by 8 bases and V by 0 bases; bases with no gene match: 10. CDR3: CASSVGQGLPLDEQFF. The CDR3 region has the DNA TGTGCCAGCAGCGTAGGACAGGGGCTTCCCCTCGATGAGCAGTTCTTC.

This clone has only one observation. The rearrangement joins TRBV25-1 to TRBJ2-1, with TRBD2 matching over 8 bases. Germline V gene data show CDR1 as MGHDK and CDR2 as SYGVNS. This CDR3 comprises 15 residues. J lost 3 bases, V lost 6 bases, and 7 bases had no gene match. Here the CDR3 reads CASRESGGNYNEQFF. CDR3 bases: TGTGCCAGCAGGGAAAGCGGGGGCAACTACAATGAGCAGTTCTTC.

The V call is TRBV6-1, the J call TRBJ2-3; 7 nucleotides line up with TRBD1. Germline V gene sequence: CDR1 MNHNS, CDR2 SASEGT. The junction had 9 bases not matched to a gene; V was cut back by 2 bases and J by 4 bases. The CDR3 has 16 amino acids. CDR3 DNA: TGTGCCAGCAGTGAACCTCGACAGGGTTGGGCAGATACGCAGTATTTT. Its protein product is CASSEPRQGWADTQYF.

This rearrangement joins TRBV5-4 to TRBJ1-1, with 9 bases matching TRBD1. CDR3 length: 14 amino acids. The V gene end was trimmed by 8 bases and the J gene end by 4 bases; junction bases not matched to a gene: 9. Per the germline V gene, CDR1 is SGHNT and CDR2 is YYREEE (reference sequence). The CDR3 DNA sequence: TGTGCCAGAAGCATTCTGGACAGGGGCACTGAAGCTTTCTTT. It encodes CARSILDRGTEAFF.

This chain uses TRBV12-5 with TRBJ1-1; 8 bases align to TRBD1. The V segment lost 6 bases and the J segment 6 bases; nucleotides outside the gene matches: 3. The CDR3 sequence is 12 residues long. CDR1 LGHNT and CDR2 FRNRAP come from the germline V gene. DNA for the CDR3: TGTGCTAGTGGGCAGGGGGCGGCTGAAGCTTTCTTT. It specifies CASGQGAAEAFF.

The J gene is TRBJ2-5, the V gene TRBV19; D is perhaps TRBD1 (5 bases). Germline loops: CDR1 LNHDA, CDR2 SQIVND (reference sequence). The V end lost 0 bases, the J end lost 6 bases, and 11 bases lay between the germline ends. This CDR3 spans 14 amino acids. CDR3 protein: CASSIDAQGQTQYF. CDR3 DNA sequence: TGTGCCAGTAGTATAGATGCCCAGGGCCAGACCCAGTACTTC. Supplemented by reference TRBV19 and TRBJ2-5, the full variable domain reads DGGITQSPKYLFRKEGQNVTLSCEQNLNHDAMYWYRQDPGQGLRLIYYSQIVNDFQKGDIAEGYSVSREKKESFPLTVTSAQKNPTAFYLCASSIDAQGQTQYFGPGTRLLVL.

This clone was observed once. This CDR3 reads CASSDARTGELFF. In DNA form, the CDR3 reads TGTGCCAGCAGTGATGCGCGGACCGGGGAGCTGTTTTTT. The chain employs TRBV2 and TRBJ2-2; D remains unclear. Germline V lookup: CDR1 SNHLY, CDR2 FYNNEI. This CDR3 is 13 amino acids long. V lost 3 bases, J lost 5 bases, and 7 bases lay in between.

The chain joins TRBV5-6 to TRBJ2-7, with TRBD1 matching 10 bases. V was clipped by 3 bases and J by 1 base; unmatched bases: 7. The CDR3 spans 16 residues. Germline values: CDR1 SGHDT, CDR2 YYEEEE. DNA of the CDR3: TGTGCCAGCAGCTCTCCCGGGACAGGGGTGTCCTACGAGCAGTACTTC. Encoded protein: CASSSPGTGVSYEQYF.

The gene calls are TRBV14 and TRBJ2-1, with TRBD2 matching over 12 bases. The CDR3 has 16 residues. CDR1 and CDR2 (germline): SGHDN, FVKESK. J gave up 9 bases and V 1 base, and 7 bases lay outside the gene matches. The CDR3 region has the DNA TGTGCCAGCAGCCAAGCGGCTAGCGGGAGGGCCGGTGAGCAGTTCTTC. The encoded protein is CASSQAASGRAGEQFF.

The chain combines TRBV7-8 with TRBJ2-7; TRBD2 aligns across 8 bases. The CDR3 loop spans 16 amino acids. Germline-derived CDR1 and CDR2 are SGHVS and FQNEAQ. V dropped 2 bases and J dropped 6; count of bases not matched to a gene: 12. The CDR3 here is CASSLRSGGAASEQYF. As DNA, the CDR3 is TGTGCCAGCAGCTTACGGTCGGGGGGGGCTGCATCCGAGCAGTACTTC. The full variable domain, its missing parts supplied by reference TRBV7-8 and TRBJ2-7, is GAGVSQSPRYKVAKRGQDVALRCDPISGHVSLFWYQQALGQGPEFLTYFQNEAQLDKSGLPSDRFFAERPEGSVSTLKIQRTQQEDSAVYLCASSLRSGGAASEQYFGPGTRLTVT.

This sequence joins TRBV7-2 and TRBJ2-1, with D tentatively TRBD2 (5 bases). Trimming stripped 1 base from V and 10 bases from J, with 8 bases between. CDR3 length: 12 amino acids. Germline CDR1 reads SGHTA; CDR2 reads FQGNSA. CDR3 residues: CASSLGSSEQFF. The DNA of the CDR3 is TGTGCCAGCAGCTTAGGGTCTAGCGAGCAGTTCTTC.

The chain couples TRBV7-8 to TRBJ1-1, with D uncertain. The CDR3 is 14 residues long. V shed 5 bases and J shed 0 bases, with 10 bases lying between them. Germline V gene sequence: CDR1 SGHVS, CDR2 FQNEAQ. The CDR3 reads CASSTSGVNTEAFF. In DNA, the CDR3 is TGTGCCAGCAGCACCTCTGGGGTGAACACTGAAGCTTTCTTT.

The V call is TRBV5-1, the J call TRBJ2-6; D unresolved. V gave up 1 base and J gave up 2 bases, with 7 bases separating them. Germline loops: CDR1 SGHRS, CDR2 YFSETQ. This CDR3 spans 15 amino acids. The CDR3 DNA sequence: TGCGCCAGCAGCTTGATAGGGACTGGGGCCAACGTCCTGACTTTC. Protein sequence: CASSLIGTGANVLTF.

This clone was counted once. The chain is built from TRBV6-5 and TRBJ1-3, with D maybe TRBD1 (5 bases). V lost 5 bases to trimming and J lost 0 bases, with 11 bases between them. Per germline, CDR1 MNHEY and CDR2 SVGAGI. The CDR3 contains 15 residues. CDR3 coding DNA: TGTGCCAGCAGTGCGACAGAGATCTCTGGAAACACCATATATTTT. This translates into CASSATEISGNTIYF.

With regard to this clone: Compared with germline, one end of the junction differs, possibly owing to a read error. The chain links TRBV4-1 to TRBJ2-5; D possibly corresponds to TRBD2 (7 bases). The CDR3 is made up of 13 amino acids. The germline CDR1 and CDR2 sequences are MGHRA and YSYEKL. DNA for the CDR3: TGCGCCAGCAGCCAAGCGATACAGGGACTAAAAAACTTC. Translation gives CASSQAIQGLKNF.

This clone came up once. The chain employs TRBV7-2 and TRBJ2-5; maybe TRBD2 (6 bases). The CDR3 has 13 amino acids. Per the germline V gene, CDR1 is SGHTA and CDR2 is FQGNSA. V was trimmed by 1 base and J by 4 bases, leaving 7 bases between them. CDR3 in DNA: TGTGCCAGCAGCTTAGGGAGGGGAGAGACCCAGTACTTC. Translation: CASSLGRGETQYF.

The V call is TRBV5-1, the J call TRBJ2-3, with a tentative D call TRBD2 (6 bases). Germline CDR1 and CDR2: SGHRS and YFSETQ. V was clipped by 3 bases and J by 5 bases, with 16 bases between them. CDR3 size: 15 residues. The DNA for the CDR3 is TGCGCCAGCAGCTCGCCCCGGGGGAGCGGAGATACGCAGTATTTT. Translated: CASSSPRGSGDTQYF.

This clone was detected once. This chain links TRBV21-1 with TRBJ1-1. TRBV21-1 is termed a pseudogene. The CDR3 covers 13 residues. This CDR3 is CASTWTVNTEAFF. In DNA, the CDR3 is TGTGCCAGCACCTGGACTGTGAACACTGAAGCTTTCTTT.

The chain joins TRBV29-1 to TRBJ2-1; 8 bases line up with TRBD2. V dropped 7 bases and J dropped 3; count of bases not matched to a gene: 23. The germline V gene has CDR1 SQVTM and CDR2 ANQGSEA. The CDR3 runs 19 residues. The CDR3, as DNA: TGCAGCGCCGTGGTGCTCGGGGGAAGCCGGGAGGGCCGCTACAATGAGCAGTTCTTC. Its protein product is CSAVVLGGSREGRYNEQFF.

This sequence joins TRBV19 and TRBJ2-3; D gene unclear. Looked up from germline, CDR1 is LNHDA and CDR2 is SQIVND (reference sequence). V gave up 1 base and J gave up 6 bases, with 8 bases separating them. The CDR3 runs 13 residues. CDR3 sequence (DNA): TGTGCCAGTAGTATAGGTCCGTTCGATACGCAGTATTTT. Its translation is CASSIGPFDTQYF.

The V and J genes are TRBV30 and TRBJ2-7; D unclear. The CDR3 extends over 12 amino acids. Looked up from germline, CDR1 is GTSNPN and CDR2 is SVGIG (reference sequence). V gave up 2 bases and J gave up 5 bases, with 10 bases separating them. The CDR3 loop is CAWSFSKNEQYF. DNA for the CDR3: TGTGCCTGGAGTTTCTCGAAGAACGAGCAGTACTTC. The variable domain in full, completed from reference TRBV30 and TRBJ2-7, reads SQTIHQWPATLVQPVGSPLSLECTVEGTSNPNLYWYRQAAGRGLQLLFYSVGIGQISSEVPQNLSASRPQDRQFILSSKKLLLSDSGFYLCAWSFSKNEQYFGPGTRLTVT.

This clone has more than one count but fewer than ten. This rearrangement joins TRBV14 to TRBJ2-7; 8 bases line up with TRBD1. This CDR3 is built from 16 residues. With V trimmed by 3 bases and J by 8 bases, 15 bases remained unmatched. Germline lookup yields CDR1 SGHDN and CDR2 FVKESK. CDR3 sequence reads: CASSHRTGPRGGQQYF. For the CDR3, the DNA is TGTGCCAGCAGCCACAGGACAGGGCCGCGGGGTGGCCAGCAGTACTTC.

The chain employs TRBV5-1 and TRBJ1-3, with 7 nucleotides matching TRBD1. With 4 bases clipped from V and 0 bases from J, the junction kept 7 bases outside the gene matches. Germline lookup yields CDR1 SGHRS and CDR2 YFSETQ. This CDR3 region has 16 residues. The chain's CDR3 is CASSLTGLLSGNTIYF. In DNA, the CDR3 is TGCGCCAGCAGCCTGACAGGGCTCCTCTCTGGAAACACCATATATTTT. Variable domain in full (rest from reference TRBV5-1 and TRBJ1-3): KAGVTQTPRYLIKTRGQQVTLSCSPISGHRSVSWYQQTPGQGLQFLFEYFSETQRNKGNFPGRFSGRQFSNSRSEMNVSTLELGDSALYLCASSLTGLLSGNTIYFGEGSWLTVV.

The chain combines TRBV5-1 with TRBJ2-3; D unresolved. The CDR3 extends over 15 amino acids. Germline CDR1 and CDR2: SGHRS and YFSETQ. Trimming shortened V by 2 bases and J by 0 bases, and 10 bases separated the two germline ends. The CDR3 DNA sequence: TGCGCCAGCAGCTTCGAGCACCCTAGCACAGATACGCAGTATTTT. Translating gives CASSFEHPSTDTQYF.